What follows describes a single T cell receptor beta chain. These data come from a study of blood T cell repertoires in COVID-19. Profiling relied on immunoSEQ multiplex PCR, and the TCRdb table lists in-frame clones only, not all of them. Among 250,000 to 300,000 clones listed, about four fifths were seen once. Sequenced material: peripheral blood. The clonotype was recovered from a woman aged 55-69 years with active or convalescent COVID-19.

CDR3 DNA: TGTGCCAGCAGTTTGGGACAGCTAATGAACACTGAAGCTTTCTTT. Its translation is CASSLGQLMNTEAFF. The rearrangement links TRBV2 to TRBJ1-1, with 7 bases identical to TRBD1. The CDR3 is 15 residues long. Unmatched junction bases numbered 6, after V lost 5 bases and J lost 0 bases. Looked up from germline, CDR1 is SNHLY and CDR2 is FYNNEI.